A single sample is the source of the 27 T cell receptor beta chains below, sequenced in a study of T cells in Graves' hyperthyroidism and ophthalmopathy. What was amplified from RNA transcripts were TCR beta CDR3 regions. Researchers ran a first-round RT-PCR on the TCR CDR3 using the HTBI primer set. TCRdb re-derived calls from the multiplex PCR reads in MiXCR, one entry per CDR3 protein. This repertoire shows around 520,000 distinct CDR3 sequences, approximately 15% found once; its top ten account for over 15%. The sequenced sample was blood. The receptors were gathered from a woman aged 18-29 years with Graves' hyperthyroidism.

This clonotype has more than one count but fewer than ten. A clone one base away is much larger, so this may be a read error. This CDR3 is CASSLWTVDTEAFF. Here the CDR3 DNA reads TGTGCCAGCAGTTTATGGACAGTGGACACTGAAGCTTTCTTT. This chain joins TRBV12-3 or TRBV12-4 and TRBJ1-1, with D perhaps TRBD1 (6 bases). This CDR3 spans 14 amino acids. V lost 2 bases, J lost 3 bases, and 10 bases lay in between.

This clonotype was found many times. The V and J genes are TRBV11-1 and TRBJ1-2; a possible D gene is TRBD1 (5 bases). CDR3 length: 13 amino acids. Germline V gives CDR1 SGHAT, CDR2 FQDESV (reference sequence). V lost 2 bases and J lost 4, with 8 bases in between. The CDR3 here is CASSLRQGYGYTF. The CDR3 DNA sequence: TGTGCCAGCAGCTTAAGGCAGGGCTATGGCTACACCTTC.

This clonotype was observed at least ten times. V and J are TRBV7-3 and TRBJ1-1; D remains ambiguous. The CDR3 sequence is 15 residues long. The germline gives CDR1 SGHTA, CDR2 FQGTGA. Trimming removed 4 bases at V and 1 base at J, with 13 bases between. The CDR3 DNA reads TGTGCCAGCAGCTCTAGCCCACCCCCGAACACTGAAGCTTTCTTT. It is translated as CASSSSPPPNTEAFF.

In its sample, this clonotype was seen many times. The V gene is TRBV7-9, the J gene TRBJ2-5; TRBD1 matches 8 bases. Unmatched junction bases numbered 9, after V lost 4 bases and J lost 5 bases. Per germline, CDR1 SEHNR and CDR2 FQNEAQ (reference sequence). The CDR3 is 15 amino acids. CDR3 sequence: CASSYDQGARETQYF. The CDR3, as DNA: TGTGCCAGCAGCTATGACCAGGGGGCGCGTGAGACCCAGTACTTC.

In regard to this clonotype: One junction end does not reproduce the germline sequence, and a read error may be involved. The chain joins TRBV12-3 or TRBV12-4 to TRBJ1-1; TRBD1 matches at 7 bases. CDR3 length equals 14 residues. The CDR3 protein is CASRKTGLNTEALF. The DNA of the CDR3 is TGTGCCAGCAGGAAGACAGGGTTGAACACTGAAGCTCTCTTT.

The gene calls are TRBV27 and TRBJ1-4, with TRBD1 as a possible D gene (5 bases). In germline, CDR1 is MNHEY, CDR2 SMNVEV (reference sequence). The CDR3 runs to 14 residues. The V end was cut by 3 bases, the J end by 8 bases, with 13 bases between. CDR3 sequence reads: CASSFQGEAEKLFF. The CDR3 DNA reads as TGTGCCAGCAGTTTCCAGGGAGAGGCGGAAAAACTGTTTTTT. Combining the CDR3 with reference TRBV27 and TRBJ1-4 gives the whole variable domain EAQVTQNPRYLITVTGKKLTVTCSQNMNHEYMSWYRQDPGLGLRQIYYSMNVEVTDKGDVPEGYKVSRKEKRNFPLILESPSPNQTSLYFCASSFQGEAEKLFFGSGTQLSVL.

Many counts were recorded for this clonotype. The chain combines TRBV18 with TRBJ1-1; D not certain. Looked up from germline, CDR1 is KGHSH and CDR2 is LQKENI. The CDR3 runs to 13 residues. Trimming took off 1 base at V and 5 bases at J, with 8 bases between the two ends. Written as DNA, the CDR3 is TGTGCCAGCTCACCACGGGAAGAAACTGAAGCTTTCTTT. Encoded protein: CASSPREETEAFF. The full variable domain, its missing parts supplied by reference TRBV18 and TRBJ1-1, is NAGVMQNPRHLVRRRGQEARLRCSPMKGHSHVYWYRQLPEEGLKFMVYLQKENIIDESGMPKERFSAEFPKEGPSILRIQQVVRGDSAAYFCASSPREETEAFFGQGTRLTVV.

This clonotype was observed many times. V and J are TRBV7-9 and TRBJ2-4; possibly TRBD1 for D (6 bases). With 4 bases removed from V and 8 bases from J, the gap between germline ends came to 12 bases. The CDR3 totals 13 residues. Per germline, CDR1 SEHNR and CDR2 FQNEAQ (reference sequence). CDR3 sequence (DNA): TGTGCCAGCAGCTCAACAGGGTGGGACATTCAGTACTTC. Residues: CASSSTGWDIQYF.

This clonotype occurred a few times. The genes are TRBV27 and TRBJ2-7; TRBD1 matches at 8 bases. With V trimmed by 3 bases and J by 2 bases, 9 bases remained unmatched. Germline CDR1 MNHEY, CDR2 SMNVEV (reference sequence). There are 16 residues in the CDR3. The CDR3 region is CASSLMTGTGPYEQYV. In nucleotides, the CDR3 is TGTGCCAGCAGTTTGATGACCGGGACAGGCCCCTACGAGCAGTACGTC.

This clonotype has a count of ten or more. This sequence joins TRBV12-3 or TRBV12-4 and TRBJ2-2; 9 bases match TRBD1. The length of the CDR3 is 15 residues. After removal of 6 bases from V and 5 bases from J, the junction contained 7 bases not matched to a gene. The CDR3 region is CASREGTGWTGELFF. The CDR3 nucleotides read TGTGCCAGCAGGGAAGGGACAGGGTGGACCGGGGAGCTGTTTTTT.

This clonotype was seen many times. In DNA, the CDR3 is TGCGCCAGCAGCCCGGGACTAACGTACCACAATGAGCAGTTCTTC. It encodes CASSPGLTYHNEQFF. This chain joins TRBV5-1 and TRBJ2-1, with 7 bases fitting TRBD2. Trimming cost V 4 bases and J 5 bases; bases outside gene matches: 9. The CDR3 consists of 15 residues. Germline V lookup: CDR1 SGHRS, CDR2 YFSETQ.

This clonotype has a handful of counts. This chain connects TRBV11-2 to TRBJ2-3; unclear D gene. Trimming removed 5 bases from V and 0 bases from J, with 21 bases in between. Germline values: CDR1 SGHAT, CDR2 FQNNGV. The CDR3 extends over 18 amino acids. The CDR3 bases are TGTGCCAGCAGCCCAAGTAGAAGATATAGCAGTAGCACAGATACGCAGTATTTT. It codes for CASSPSRRYSSSTDTQYF.

CDR3 region: CASSSQTSGTDTQYF. The CDR3 bases are TGTGCCAGCAGCTCCCAGACTAGCGGAACAGATACGCAGTATTTT. The J gene is TRBJ2-3, the V gene TRBV7-8, with 9 bases matching TRBD2. Germline-derived CDR1 and CDR2 are SGHVS and FQNEAQ. This CDR3 spans 15 amino acids. After removal of 4 bases from V and 3 bases from J, the junction contained 5 bases not matched to a gene.

This clonotype came up many times. V and J are TRBV12-3 or TRBV12-4 and TRBJ1-2, with D hard to call. The length of the CDR3 is 12 residues. Trimming shortened V by 3 bases and J by 6 bases, and 8 bases separated the two germline ends. In DNA form, the CDR3 reads TGTGCCAGCAGTTTTGCTGGAGATGGCTACACCTTC. This codes for CASSFAGDGYTF.

This clonotype has a count of ten or more. The chain couples TRBV14 to TRBJ2-7; D not certain. Germline V CDR1 and CDR2: SGHDN, FVKESK. The V end lost 0 bases, the J end lost 8 bases, and 5 bases lay between the germline ends. The CDR3 has 11 residues. This CDR3 is CASSQDHQQYF. The CDR3, as DNA: TGTGCCAGCAGCCAAGACCACCAGCAGTACTTC. Full variable domain (rest looked up from reference TRBV14 and TRBJ2-7): EAGVTQFPSHSVIEKGQTVTLRCDPISGHDNLYWYRRVMGKEIKFLLHFVKESKQDESGMPNNRFLAERTGGTYSTLKVQPAELEDSGVYFCASSQDHQQYFGPGTRLTVT.

As to this clonotype: A much larger clonotype is one base distant, so this may be a read error. The rearrangement joins TRBV30 to TRBJ2-1; 7 bases fit TRBD1. CDR3 length: 12 residues. Germline assignment: CDR1 GTSNPN and CDR2 SVGIG (reference sequence). This CDR3 is CAWSPGGREQCF. The CDR3 DNA sequence: TGTGCCTGGAGTCCAGGGGGTAGAGAGCAGTGCTTC.

There are many counts of this clonotype. CDR3 residues: CASSEAGKPNEKLFF. The DNA for the CDR3 is TGTGCCAGCAGTGAAGCCGGGAAGCCTAATGAAAAACTGTTTTTT. The rearrangement joins TRBV2 to TRBJ1-4; D unclear. Germline values: CDR1 SNHLY, CDR2 FYNNEI. Trimming left V 0 bases short and J 3 bases short, with 8 bases between. This CDR3 spans 15 amino acids.

This clonotype was counted between two and nine times. The chain joins TRBV5-6 to TRBJ2-1; 9 bases are a match to TRBD1. This CDR3 is 18 amino acids long. Trimming at V came to 1 base and at J to 3 bases, leaving 11 bases not matched to a gene. Looked up from germline, CDR1 is SGHDT and CDR2 is YYEEEE. This CDR3 reads CASSLRDRGSLLYNEQFF. CDR3 coding DNA: TGTGCCAGCAGCTTGCGCGACAGGGGGTCCCTCCTCTACAATGAGCAGTTCTTC. The whole variable domain, remainder taken from reference TRBV5-6 and TRBJ2-1, is DAGVTQSPTHLIKTRGQQVTLRCSPKSGHDTVSWYQQALGQGPQFIFQYYEEEERQRGNFPDRFSGHQFPNYSSELNVNALLLGDSALYLCASSLRDRGSLLYNEQFFGPGTRLTVL.

This clonotype turned up a few times. The genes are TRBV19 and TRBJ1-1; D ambiguous. Per the germline V gene, CDR1 is LNHDA and CDR2 is SQIVND (reference sequence). This CDR3 is 16 amino acids long. V lost 2 bases and J 0 bases, leaving 13 bases between the germline ends. CDR3 DNA sequence: TGTGCCAGTAGTATAAGCCAGCCCTACATGAACACTGAAGCTTTCTTT. This codes for CASSISQPYMNTEAFF.

This clonotype was found a few times. This rearrangement joins TRBV6-1 to TRBJ1-2; 7 nucleotides match TRBD1. The V gene end was trimmed by 2 bases and the J gene end by 4 bases; junction bases not matched to a gene: 13. In germline, CDR1 is MNHNS, CDR2 SASEGT. CDR3 length: 17 residues. CDR3 amino acids: CASSETGEWVVIYGYTF. CDR3 nucleotides: TGTGCCAGCAGTGAAACAGGGGAATGGGTGGTAATCTATGGCTACACCTTC.

This clonotype was seen at least ten times. The genes are TRBV2 and TRBJ2-2; 7 bases are a match to TRBD1. V dropped 4 bases and J dropped 5; count of bases not matched to a gene: 7. The CDR3 covers 15 residues. Germline CDR1 SNHLY, CDR2 FYNNEI. CDR3 protein: CASSAIGTDTGELFF. The CDR3 DNA reads TGTGCCAGCAGTGCAATAGGGACAGATACCGGGGAGCTGTTTTTT.

This clonotype was counted at least ten times. J is TRBJ2-1 and V is TRBV7-3; 11 bases align to TRBD2. Trimming took 6 bases from V and 9 from J; bases not matched to a gene: 10. The CDR3 has 15 amino acids. Germline V gives CDR1 SGHTA, CDR2 FQGTGA. The CDR3 region has the DNA TGTGCCAGCAGAATAGCGGGAGGGCCCTTGGGTGAGCAGTTCTTC. The encoded protein is CASRIAGGPLGEQFF.

This clonotype was counted many times. CDR3 residues: CASSLRRTARRGQPQHF. The DNA for the CDR3 is TGCGCCAGCAGCTTGCGGAGGACAGCGAGGAGAGGTCAGCCCCAGCATTTT. The genes are TRBV5-1 and TRBJ1-5; D is perhaps TRBD1 (6 bases). Trimming cost V 1 base and J 6 bases, with 20 bases left between them. CDR3 length: 17 amino acids. Germline V gene data show CDR1 as SGHRS and CDR2 as YFSETQ.

The genes are TRBV4-2 and TRBJ1-2; D is ambiguous. With 0 bases removed from V and 2 bases from J, the gap between germline ends came to 13 bases. CDR1 LGHNA and CDR2 YNFKEQ come from the germline V gene. The CDR3 length is 16 residues. The CDR3 spells CASSQDIPSPNYGYTF. CDR3 DNA: TGTGCCAGCAGCCAAGATATCCCCAGTCCCAACTATGGCTACACCTTC.

This clonotype was counted at least ten times. The rearrangement joins TRBV15 to TRBJ1-3; TRBD1 aligns across 7 bases. This CDR3 is 15 amino acids long. V dropped 0 bases and J dropped 11; count of bases not matched to a gene: 10. Germline V lookup: CDR1 LNHNV, CDR2 YYDKDF (reference sequence). In DNA, the CDR3 is TGTGCCACCAGCAGAGATTCAACGACAGGGAAGGCCATATATTTT. Translated, it gives CATSRDSTTGKAIYF.

The V and J genes are TRBV6-1 and TRBJ1-2; D remains ambiguous. CDR1 and CDR2 (germline): MNHNS, SASEGT. This CDR3 has 14 residues. V lost 7 bases, J lost 8 bases, and 20 bases lay in between. In DNA, the CDR3 is TGTGCCAGCACCACCGGGCCAACCGGCGAAGGCTACACCTTC. It yields the protein CASTTGPTGEGYTF.

This clonotype was seen many times. V gene TRBV11-3 combines with J gene TRBJ1-6; no reliable D call. Trimming pared 1 base from V and 8 bases from J, leaving 9 bases between. The CDR3 contains 14 residues. Germline loops: CDR1 SGHNT, CDR2 YENEEA. The CDR3 region is CASSLVSPDSPLHF. The CDR3 DNA follows: TGTGCCAGCAGCTTAGTGAGTCCGGATTCACCCCTCCACTTT.